These 17 T cell receptor beta chains were sequenced from one sample in a study of cytomegalovirus exposure and HLA in healthy donors. PCR primers comprised 60 Vbeta and 13 Jbeta primers. Only in-frame clones appear in the TCRdb table, and some are missing; sequencing was by immunoSEQ multiplex PCR. The sample has about 140,000 clones; over 75% are singletons. Sequences were obtained from PBMCs. Receptors originate from a woman between 50 and 59 years old in good health and CMV-seropositive.

The V gene is TRBV19, the J gene TRBJ2-2, with 9 bases fitting TRBD2. In germline, CDR1 is LNHDA, CDR2 SQIVND (reference sequence). This CDR3 is 17 amino acids long. With 5 bases clipped from V and 4 bases from J, the junction kept 11 bases outside the gene matches. CDR3 amino acids: CASSPRGGGASTGELFF. The CDR3 coding sequence is TGTGCCAGTAGTCCCAGGGGCGGGGGGGCGAGCACCGGGGAGCTGTTTTTT.

The chain links TRBV27 to TRBJ1-5; TRBD1 matches 9 bases. V lost 5 bases, J lost 2 bases, and 16 bases stayed unmatched. CDR1 MNHEY and CDR2 SMNVEV come from the germline V gene (reference sequence). The CDR3 is 19 residues long. Here the CDR3 reads CASSDSGTGRMSRNQPQHF. The CDR3 DNA reads as TGTGCCAGCAGTGACTCCGGGACAGGGCGGATGAGCCGCAATCAGCCCCAGCATTTT.

This chain uses TRBV11-3 with TRBJ2-7; 8 positions agree with TRBD2. This CDR3 region has 14 residues. V dropped 3 bases and J dropped 5; count of bases not matched to a gene: 6. CDR1 is SGHNT, CDR2 YENEEA, per germline. The CDR3 DNA follows: TGTGCCAGCAGCTTGGAAGCGGGGGTCAACGAGCAGTACTTC. It translates to CASSLEAGVNEQYF.

The rearrangement uses TRBV5-1 and TRBJ1-1; TRBD1 is a possible D gene (5 bases). The CDR3 extends over 13 amino acids. Trimming took off 3 bases at V and 4 bases at J, with 10 bases between the two ends. The germline V gene encodes CDR1 SGHRS and CDR2 YFSETQ. In DNA form, the CDR3 reads TGCGCCAGCAGCTCGGGGGGGGGCACTGAAGCTTTCTTT. This gives the protein CASSSGGGTEAFF.

This chain joins TRBV5-4 and TRBJ2-2; TRBD2 might be the D (6 bases). Trimming took off 0 bases at V and 6 bases at J, with 9 bases between the two ends. CDR1 is SGHNT, CDR2 YYREEE, per germline (reference sequence). The CDR3 runs to 14 residues. CDR3 in amino acids: CASSLVEGPGELFF. DNA for the CDR3: TGTGCCAGCAGCTTGGTGGAGGGACCCGGGGAGCTGTTTTTT.

The chain carries TRBV5-6 and TRBJ2-1; 10 positions agree with TRBD2. V lost 3 bases, J lost 16 bases, and 4 bases stayed unmatched. CDR1 and CDR2 from the germline V gene are SGHDT and YYEEEE. The CDR3 contains 11 residues. In DNA form, the CDR3 reads TGTGCCAGCAGCTCCGGGACTAGCGATTTCTTC. Translating it yields CASSSGTSDFF.

The CDR3 coding sequence is TGTGCCAGCCGCCCCAGGACAGGGATCACAGATACGCAGTATTTT. Translated: CASRPRTGITDTQYF. V and J are TRBV2 and TRBJ2-3; TRBD1 aligns across 8 bases. Germline trimming cut 8 bases from V and 2 bases from J; bases unmatched to any gene: 9. The CDR3 extends over 15 amino acids. Germline CDR1 is SNHLY and CDR2 is FYNNEI.

The chain recombines TRBV27 with TRBJ1-3, with TRBD1 matching over 7 bases. This CDR3 region has 14 residues. The V segment lost 6 bases and the J segment 0 bases; nucleotides outside the gene matches: 2. From germline, CDR1 is MNHEY and CDR2 SMNVEV (reference sequence). DNA for the CDR3: TGTGCCAGCAGCAGGGGGAGCTCTGGAAACACCATATATTTT. Its translation: CASSRGSSGNTIYF.

The chain recombines TRBV4-2 with TRBJ2-1, with D perhaps matching TRBD2 (7 bases). CDR3 length: 22 residues. Germline-derived CDR1 and CDR2 are LGHNA and YNFKEQ. V was pared by 0 bases and J by 0 bases, with 27 bases between. CDR3 residues: CASSQEVLSAGAFQFSYNEQFF. The DNA of the CDR3 is TGTGCCAGCAGCCAAGAGGTCCTAAGCGCGGGGGCCTTTCAGTTCTCCTACAATGAGCAGTTCTTC.

The chain uses TRBV7-9 and TRBJ1-2; 9 nucleotides match TRBD1. CDR1 SEHNR and CDR2 FQNEAQ come from the germline V gene (reference sequence). Trimming took 5 bases from V and 2 from J; bases not matched to a gene: 12. The CDR3 extends over 17 amino acids. CDR3 coding DNA: TGTGCCAGCAGCGATTCCGGCACAGGGGGCAGGAACTATGGCTACACCTTC. It codes for CASSDSGTGGRNYGYTF.

The chain recombines TRBV27 with TRBJ1-3; D is unresolved. Germline V lookup: CDR1 MNHEY, CDR2 SMNVEV (reference sequence). V gave up 4 bases and J gave up 2 bases, with 9 bases separating them. The CDR3 has 14 amino acids. The chain's CDR3 is CASSSLGAGNTIYF. CDR3 DNA sequence: TGTGCCAGCAGTTCCTTGGGCGCTGGAAACACCATATATTTT.

The J gene is TRBJ1-5, the V gene TRBV28; a possible D gene is TRBD1 (5 bases). The V gene's germline CDR1 is MDHEN and CDR2 SYDVKM. V was pared by 6 bases and J by 4 bases, with 16 bases between. The CDR3 length is 15 residues. The CDR3 DNA reads as TGTGCCAGCAGGGAAGGAGGGGCCGTTAATCAGCCCCAGCATTTT. This sequence encodes CASREGGAVNQPQHF.

The chain couples TRBV18 to TRBJ1-5; no firm D call. This CDR3 comprises 15 residues. V was shortened by 4 bases and J by 0 bases, with 10 bases between the two germline ends. CDR1 and CDR2 from the germline V gene are KGHSH and LQKENI. The CDR3 is CASSQNSNSNQPQHF. CDR3 in DNA: TGTGCCAGCTCACAAAACAGTAATAGCAATCAGCCCCAGCATTTT.

The V gene is TRBV6-6, the J gene TRBJ2-3; 7 nucleotides agree with TRBD1. V lost 7 bases and J lost 2; bases outside the gene matches: 6. There are 14 residues in the CDR3. Germline CDR1 reads MNHNY; CDR2 reads SVGAGI (reference sequence). CDR3: CASKLGQDTDTQYF. The CDR3 DNA reads as TGTGCCAGCAAGTTAGGACAGGACACAGATACGCAGTATTTT.

The chain combines TRBV27 with TRBJ2-1; a possible D gene is TRBD1 (6 bases). The V end lost 4 bases, the J end lost 7 bases, and 11 bases lay between the germline ends. The CDR3 spans 13 residues. From germline, CDR1 is MNHEY and CDR2 SMNVEV (reference sequence). DNA of the CDR3: TGTGCCAGCAGTTGGGGGCCGGAGAATGAGCAGTTCTTC. It translates to CASSWGPENEQFF.

The gene calls are TRBV6-1 and TRBJ1-2; 7 bases line up with TRBD1. The CDR3 is 16 amino acids. The junction had 11 bases not matched to a gene; V was cut back by 3 bases and J by 4 bases. Germline V gives CDR1 MNHNS, CDR2 SASEGT. In DNA form, the CDR3 reads TGTGCCAGCAGTGATCCTTGGACAGGCACTCCCTATGGCTACACCTTC. It specifies CASSDPWTGTPYGYTF.

J is TRBJ2-5 and V is TRBV15, with D maybe TRBD1 (6 bases). The germline V gene has CDR1 LNHNV and CDR2 YYDKDF (reference sequence). Trimming took 5 bases from V and 2 from J, leaving 12 bases between them. The CDR3 runs 14 residues. DNA of the CDR3: TGTGCCACCAGCGGTGGGGGCGGACAAGAGACCCAGTACTTC. Translated, it gives CATSGGGGQETQYF.